This passage covers 7 T cell receptor beta chains from one sample sequenced in a study of T cell repertoires in cytomegalovirus infection. TCRdb ran MiXCR on the reads and lists one entry per CDR3 protein. The sample has about half a million distinct CDR3 sequences; about 42% are singletons. The antigens of these receptors remain unknown. Sequences were derived from cultured PBMCs, sampled from culture after CMV antigen stimulation. Receptors originate from a human donor in good health (CMV status not recorded). Some clones in this sample may be carry-over from other donors' samples.

The rearrangement links TRBV6-5 to TRBJ1-1; D is uncertain. Germline V gives CDR1 MNHEY, CDR2 SVGAGI. The CDR3 runs to 11 residues. V gave up 10 bases and J gave up 8 bases, with 14 bases separating them. This chain's CDR3 is CATIRAGEAFF. The CDR3 nucleotides are TGTGCCACCATTCGGGCAGGCGAAGCTTTCTTT.

In its sample, this clonotype was seen once. Lacking the conserved final phenylalanine or tryptophan, this CDR3 likely reflects a read error. V gene TRBV5-4 combines with J gene TRBJ1-1, with D perhaps matching TRBD1 (6 bases). Germline values: CDR1 SGHNT, CDR2 YYREEE (reference sequence). Trimming removed 4 bases at V and 3 bases at J, with 10 bases between. The CDR3 totals 13 residues. Here the CDR3 reads CASSPGQYTEAFS. In DNA form, the CDR3 reads TGTGCCAGCAGCCCTGGACAGTACACTGAAGCTTTCTCT.

This clonotype has only a few counts. CDR3 sequence reads: CASRPIGSSDTQYF. In DNA form, the CDR3 reads TGTGCCAGCAGGCCTATTGGGAGTTCAGATACGCAGTATTTT. The J gene is TRBJ2-3, the V gene TRBV7-2; possibly TRBD2 for D (5 bases). The CDR3 extends over 14 amino acids. The V end was cut by 6 bases, the J end by 4 bases, with 14 bases between. The germline V gene encodes CDR1 SGHTA and CDR2 FQGNSA.

Only a few counts were recorded for this clonotype. This chain joins TRBV6-2 or TRBV6-3 and TRBJ2-7; unclear D gene. This CDR3 region has 13 residues. Trimming stripped 7 bases from V and 1 base from J, with 11 bases between. The germline V gene has CDR1 MNHEY and CDR2 SVGEGT. Here the CDR3 DNA reads TGTGCCAGCACAAAGCGAACTTCCTACGAGCAGTACTTC. This sequence encodes CASTKRTSYEQYF.

There are a few counts of this clonotype. V is TRBV7-2 and J is TRBJ2-5; D unclear. V lost 4 bases, J lost 4 bases, and 4 bases lay in between. The germline CDR1 and CDR2 sequences are SGHTA and FQGNSA. The CDR3 runs 11 residues. The CDR3 coding sequence is TGTGCCAGCAGCTCTATAGAGACCCAGTACTTC. This codes for CASSSIETQYF.

The rearrangement links TRBV6-1 to TRBJ1-1; D is unclear. V gave up 10 bases and J gave up 1 base, with 13 bases separating them. The CDR3 extends over 13 amino acids. Germline loops: CDR1 MNHNS, CDR2 SASEGT. In DNA form, the CDR3 reads TGTGCCATCCAGCGTCGGGGGAACACTGAAGCTTTCTTT. It translates to CAIQRRGNTEAFF.

In this sample, this clonotype turned up a few times. A read error may produce the germline difference seen at one junction end. J is TRBJ1-2 and V is TRBV5-6; no firm D call. This CDR3 is built from 13 residues. Germline V CDR1 and CDR2: SGHDT, YYEEEE. CDR3 amino acids: CASSLAVDYGCTF. Here the CDR3 DNA reads TGTGCCAGCAGCTTGGCGGTTGACTATGGCTGCACCTTC.